This TCR beta chain was captured by sequencing in a study of OX40 agonist ivuxolimab in advanced cancers. The CDR3 has 18 residues. V was clipped by 2 bases and J by 10 bases; unmatched bases: 19. The germline V gene encodes CDR1 SGHVS and CDR2 FQNEAQ. Produced via immunoSEQ multiplex PCR; TCRdb's table is partial and in-frame only. The table shows some 20,000 clones, with about 90% occurring only once. This sample comprised CD4+ or CD8+ T cells sorted from blood, obtained in a trial of the OX40 agonist ivuxolimab. This clonotype was sampled from an adult with an advanced solid tumor such as melanoma, head and neck, liver or kidney cancer. The rearrangement joins TRBV7-8 to TRBJ1-4; 7 nucleotides line up with TRBD1. CDR3 nucleotide sequence: TGTGCCAGCAGCTTAAAAGAACCCGGGACAGCCGGATTTGGAAAACTGTTTTTT. Amino acids: CASSLKEPGTAGFGKLFF.